One sample yielded the 20 T cell receptor beta chains listed below, sequenced in a study of blood T cell repertoires in COVID-19. TCRdb keeps only in-frame clones here, not all; method: immunoSEQ multiplex PCR. Of some 220,000 clones listed, 65% to 85% are singletons. The sample consisted of peripheral blood. The receptors come from a human donor in a cohort sampled during active COVID-19.

The genes are TRBV5-5 and TRBJ1-6; 8 bases align to TRBD1. The V gene's germline CDR1 is SGHKS and CDR2 YYEKEE (reference sequence). After removal of 4 bases from V and 7 bases from J, the junction contained 10 bases not matched to a gene. The CDR3 loop spans 16 amino acids. CDR3 bases: TGTGCCAGCAGCGATTCGCGACAGGGGAGGAATTCACCCCTCCACTTT. It is translated as CASSDSRQGRNSPLHF.

The chain uses TRBV11-3 and TRBJ2-5; TRBD2 matches 7 bases. In germline, CDR1 is SGHNT, CDR2 YENEEA. After removal of 3 bases from V and 5 bases from J, the junction contained 6 bases not matched to a gene. This CDR3 is built from 14 residues. CDR3 sequence: CASSLGGLWETQYF. The DNA of the CDR3 is TGTGCCAGCAGCTTGGGGGGACTATGGGAGACCCAGTACTTC.

This clone was counted only a few times. The chain combines TRBV28 with TRBJ1-6; D possibly corresponds to TRBD1 (5 bases). In germline, CDR1 is MDHEN, CDR2 SYDVKM. V lost 5 bases and J lost 7, with 18 bases in between. This CDR3 comprises 16 residues. The CDR3 loop reads CASSGAWREINSPLHF. DNA of the CDR3: TGTGCCAGCAGTGGGGCCTGGAGGGAGATAAATTCACCCCTCCACTTT.

The CDR3 nucleotides are TGTGCCAGCAGCTCCGGGACAGGGCGACACGAGCAGTACTTC. Protein: CASSSGTGRHEQYF. V gene TRBV7-9 combines with J gene TRBJ2-7; 9 nucleotides agree with TRBD1. Looked up from germline, CDR1 is SEHNR and CDR2 is FQNEAQ (reference sequence). J was trimmed by 5 bases and V by 4 bases; bases with no gene match: 6. This CDR3 comprises 14 residues.

A word on this clone: One end of the junction varies from germline; a read error may be responsible. The chain is built from TRBV7-7 and TRBJ2-7; TRBD1 might be the D (6 bases). Per germline, CDR1 SSHAT and CDR2 FNYEAQ (reference sequence). The CDR3 is made up of 13 amino acids. This chain's CDR3 is CASSSSGAGEQYF. The CDR3 DNA reads as TGTGCTAGCAGCTCCTCAGGGGCCGGTGAGCAGTACTTC.

The gene calls are TRBV24-1 and TRBJ2-6, with TRBD1 as a possible D gene (6 bases). The CDR3 has 16 residues. Trimming took off 4 bases at V and 1 base at J, with 10 bases between the two ends. The germline CDR1 and CDR2 sequences are KGHDR and SFDVKD. CDR3 nucleotides: TGTGCCACCAGTGACCCCACAGGGTCTGGGGCCAACGTCCTGACTTTC. This translates into CATSDPTGSGANVLTF.

V gene TRBV7-9 combines with J gene TRBJ2-1; 10 bases line up with TRBD2. This CDR3 is built from 15 residues. In germline, CDR1 is SEHNR, CDR2 FQNEAQ (reference sequence). The junction had 6 bases not matched to a gene; V was cut back by 5 bases and J by 5 bases. CDR3 coding DNA: TGTGCCAGCAGCGTTAGCGGGGGGCCCAACAATGAGCAGTTCTTC. Encoded protein: CASSVSGGPNNEQFF. Filled out from reference TRBV7-9 and TRBJ2-1, the complete variable domain reads DTGVSQNPRHKITKRGQNVTFRCDPISEHNRLYWYRQTLGQGPEFLTYFQNEAQLEKSRLLSDRFSAERPKGSFSTLEIQRTEQGDSAMYLCASSVSGGPNNEQFFGPGTRLTVL.

The CDR3 region has the DNA TGTGCCAGCAGCTCCTCTAGCGGAACCTACAATGAGCAGTTCTTC. It yields the protein CASSSSSGTYNEQFF. The chain links TRBV11-2 to TRBJ2-1, with 7 bases that match TRBD2. The trim removed 4 bases at V and 2 bases at J, leaving 5 bases unmatched. Germline V CDR1 and CDR2: SGHAT, FQNNGV. The CDR3 has 15 amino acids. The variable domain in full, completed from reference TRBV11-2 and TRBJ2-1, reads EAGVAQSPRYKIIEKRQSVAFWCNPISGHATLYWYQQILGQGPKLLIQFQNNGVVDDSQLPKDRFSAERLKGVDSTLKIQPAKLEDSAVYLCASSSSSGTYNEQFFGPGTRLTVL.

The V and J genes are TRBV6-5 and TRBJ1-3; 7 bases fit TRBD1. The CDR3 runs 15 residues. Germline V gene data show CDR1 as MNHEY and CDR2 as SVGAGI. The junction had 7 bases not matched to a gene; V was cut back by 6 bases and J by 2 bases. In nucleotides, the CDR3 is TGTGCCAGCAGGGGAGAGGGGGCAGCTGGAAACACCATATATTTT. Translation: CASRGEGAAGNTIYF.

This rearrangement joins TRBV4-1 to TRBJ2-3, with D possibly being TRBD2 (6 bases). Germline V CDR1 and CDR2: MGHRA, YSYEKL. Trimming left V 8 bases short and J 0 bases short, with 18 bases between. This CDR3 spans 16 amino acids. CDR3 nucleotides: TGCGCCAGCGAGGACTACTTCTCCTCTAGCACAGATACGCAGTATTTT. Amino acids: CASEDYFSSSTDTQYF.

The V gene is TRBV2, the J gene TRBJ2-1; TRBD2 matches at 15 bases. The CDR3 consists of 15 residues. V trimming: 5 bases; J trimming: 10 bases; junction bases outside the gene matches: 6. CDR1 is SNHLY, CDR2 FYNNEI, per germline. The CDR3 loop is CASSRTGLAGGEQFF. CDR3 nucleotide sequence: TGTGCCAGCAGTCGTACGGGACTAGCGGGAGGAGAGCAGTTCTTC. The entire variable domain, with the rest obtained from reference TRBV2 and TRBJ2-1, is as follows: EPEVTQTPSHQVTQMGQEVILRCVPISNHLYFYWYRQILGQKVEFLVSFYNNEISEKSEIFDDQFSVERPDGSNFTLKIRSTKLEDSAMYFCASSRTGLAGGEQFFGPGTRLTVL.

V is TRBV3-1 (or the pseudogene TRBV3-2) and J is TRBJ2-1; 7 bases map to TRBD2. V shed 0 bases, J shed 8 bases, and the junction held 7 bases outside the gene matches. The germline gives CDR1 LGHDT, CDR2 YNNKEL (reference sequence). The CDR3 is made up of 15 amino acids. The CDR3 region has the DNA TGTGCCAGCAGCCAAGATACTGGGGAGGGGTATGAGCAGTTCTTC. Its translation: CASSQDTGEGYEQFF.

Only one count was recorded for this clone. Here the CDR3 DNA reads TGCGCCAGCAGCTTGGACAGGGGGCGCGCAGATACGCAGTATTTT. Amino acid sequence: CASSLDRGRADTQYF. This rearrangement joins TRBV5-1 to TRBJ2-3; 9 bases fit TRBD1. The CDR3 consists of 15 residues. Losses at the gene ends were 0 bases for V and 4 bases for J; bases not matched to a gene: 3. Germline lookup yields CDR1 SGHRS and CDR2 YFSETQ. Combining the CDR3 with reference TRBV5-1 and TRBJ2-3 gives the whole variable domain KAGVTQTPRYLIKTRGQQVTLSCSPISGHRSVSWYQQTPGQGLQFLFEYFSETQRNKGNFPGRFSGRQFSNSRSEMNVSTLELGDSALYLCASSLDRGRADTQYFGPGTRLTVL.

V gene TRBV6-6 combines with J gene TRBJ2-3; D gene unclear. The germline gives CDR1 MNHNY, CDR2 SVGAGI (reference sequence). The length of the CDR3 is 12 residues. Trimming pared 6 bases from V and 2 bases from J, leaving 6 bases between. The chain's CDR3 is CASSPVTDTQYF. CDR3 nucleotide sequence: TGTGCCAGCAGCCCTGTCACAGATACGCAGTATTTT.

The V call is TRBV11-2, the J call TRBJ2-3; D possibly corresponds to TRBD2 (6 bases). CDR3 length: 12 amino acids. Germline assignment: CDR1 SGHAT and CDR2 FQNNGV. Trimming left V 6 bases short and J 9 bases short, with 13 bases between. The CDR3 DNA is TGTGCCAGCAGGCGTCGTGGGGGGACGCAGTATTTT. This codes for CASRRRGGTQYF.

This clone was recorded once. The gene calls are TRBV29-1 and TRBJ1-3, with D unresolved. Germline CDR1 is SQVTM and CDR2 is ANQGSEA. Trimming cost V 5 bases and J 0 bases, with 8 bases left between them. CDR3 size: 13 residues. This chain's CDR3 is CSVRGSSGNTIYF. The CDR3 nucleotides are TGCAGCGTTAGAGGGAGCTCTGGAAACACCATATATTTT.

This chain uses TRBV24-1 with TRBJ1-5; D uncertain. Trimming left V 7 bases short and J 0 bases short, with 12 bases between. The CDR3 is 15 residues long. Germline V gene data show CDR1 as KGHDR and CDR2 as SFDVKD. CDR3 sequence (DNA): TGTGCCACCAGCGCGGGATACGCTAGCAATCAGCCCCAGCATTTT. Residues: CATSAGYASNQPQHF.

The rearrangement links TRBV7-8 to TRBJ2-7, with no clear D. V was clipped by 7 bases and J by 7 bases, with 17 bases between them. The CDR3 is 13 residues long. The germline gives CDR1 SGHVS, CDR2 FQNEAQ. CDR3 sequence (DNA): TGTGCCAGCACCGACCCGACCGCGCGGGAGCAGTACTTC. Encoded protein: CASTDPTAREQYF.

The chain uses TRBV18 and TRBJ2-2, with TRBD1 identical over 8 bases. The V gene's germline CDR1 is KGHSH and CDR2 LQKENI. V trimming: 2 bases; J trimming: 6 bases; junction bases outside the gene matches: 2. This CDR3 has 14 residues. The CDR3 spells CASSPETGAGELFF. The CDR3 nucleotides are TGTGCCAGCTCACCAGAGACAGGGGCCGGGGAGCTGTTTTTT.

There are many counts of this clone. The J gene is TRBJ1-1, the V gene TRBV5-1; D ambiguous. The V end lost 0 bases, the J end lost 0 bases, and 3 bases lay between the germline ends. Germline lookup yields CDR1 SGHRS and CDR2 YFSETQ. This CDR3 region has 13 residues. CDR3 region: CASSLELNTEAFF. The CDR3 DNA reads TGCGCCAGCAGCTTGGAGCTGAACACTGAAGCTTTCTTT.